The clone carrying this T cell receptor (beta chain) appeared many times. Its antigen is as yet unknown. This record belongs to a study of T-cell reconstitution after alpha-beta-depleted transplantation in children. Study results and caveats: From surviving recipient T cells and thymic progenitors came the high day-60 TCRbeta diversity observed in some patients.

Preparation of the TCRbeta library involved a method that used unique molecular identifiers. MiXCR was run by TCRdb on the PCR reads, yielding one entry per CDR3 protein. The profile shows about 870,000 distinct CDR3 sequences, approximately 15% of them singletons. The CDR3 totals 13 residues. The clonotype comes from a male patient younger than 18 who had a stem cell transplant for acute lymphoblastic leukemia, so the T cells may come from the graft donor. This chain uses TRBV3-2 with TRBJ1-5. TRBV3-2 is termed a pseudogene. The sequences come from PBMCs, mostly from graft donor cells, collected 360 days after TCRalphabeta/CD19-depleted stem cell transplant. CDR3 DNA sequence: TGTGCCAGCAGCCAAGGGCCTAATCAGCCCCAGCATTTT. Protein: CASSQGPNQPQHF.